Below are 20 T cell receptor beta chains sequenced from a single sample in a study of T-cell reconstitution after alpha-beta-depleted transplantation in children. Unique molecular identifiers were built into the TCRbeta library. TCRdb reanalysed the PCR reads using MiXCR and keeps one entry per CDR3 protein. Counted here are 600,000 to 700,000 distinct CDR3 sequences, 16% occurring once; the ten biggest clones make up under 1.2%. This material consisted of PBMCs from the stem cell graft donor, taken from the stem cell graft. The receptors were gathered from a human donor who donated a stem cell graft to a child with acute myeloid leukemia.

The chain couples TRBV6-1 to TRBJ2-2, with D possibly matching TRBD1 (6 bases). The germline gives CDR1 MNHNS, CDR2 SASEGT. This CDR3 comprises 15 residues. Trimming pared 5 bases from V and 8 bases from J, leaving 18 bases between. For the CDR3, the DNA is TGTGCCAGCAGTCAGACACAGGGTTCCGGTGGGGAGCTGTTTTTT. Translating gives CASSQTQGSGGELFF.

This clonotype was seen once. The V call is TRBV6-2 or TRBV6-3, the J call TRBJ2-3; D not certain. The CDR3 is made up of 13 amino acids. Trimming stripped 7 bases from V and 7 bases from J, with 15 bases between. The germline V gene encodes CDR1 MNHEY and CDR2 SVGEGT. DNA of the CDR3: TGTGCCAGCACCACCTCGAACCCCCATACGCAGTATTTT. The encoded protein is CASTTSNPHTQYF.

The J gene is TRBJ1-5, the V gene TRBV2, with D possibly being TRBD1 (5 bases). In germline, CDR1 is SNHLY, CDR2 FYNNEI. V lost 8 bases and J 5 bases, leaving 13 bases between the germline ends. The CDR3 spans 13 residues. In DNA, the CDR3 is TGTGCCAGCCAACGGGGGTCGGATCAGCCCCAGCATTTT. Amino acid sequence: CASQRGSDQPQHF.

CDR3 loop: CASSLGVAGFRETQYF. The CDR3 DNA follows: TGTGCCAGCAGCCTGGGAGTAGCGGGTTTCCGGGAGACCCAGTACTTC. The chain is built from TRBV7-9 and TRBJ2-5; 7 bases agree with TRBD2. Germline V lookup: CDR1 SEHNR, CDR2 FQNEAQ (reference sequence). V lost 5 bases, J lost 5 bases, and 14 bases stayed unmatched. This CDR3 is built from 16 residues. Looking up the rest from reference TRBV7-9 and TRBJ2-5 gives the full variable domain: DTGVSQNPRHKITKRGQNVTFRCDPISEHNRLYWYRQTLGQGPEFLTYFQNEAQLEKSRLLSDRFSAERPKGSFSTLEIQRTEQGDSAMYLCASSLGVAGFRETQYFGPGTRLLVL.

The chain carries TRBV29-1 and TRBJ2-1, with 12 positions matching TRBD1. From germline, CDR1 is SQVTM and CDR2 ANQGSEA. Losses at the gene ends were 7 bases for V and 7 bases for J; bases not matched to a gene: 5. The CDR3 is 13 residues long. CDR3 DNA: TGCAGCGCCGGGACAGGGGGCCGAAATGAGCAGTTCTTC. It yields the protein CSAGTGGRNEQFF.

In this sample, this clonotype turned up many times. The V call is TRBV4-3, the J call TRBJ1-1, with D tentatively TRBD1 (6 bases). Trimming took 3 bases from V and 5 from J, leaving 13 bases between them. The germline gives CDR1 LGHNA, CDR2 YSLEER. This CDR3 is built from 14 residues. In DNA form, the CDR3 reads TGCGCCAGCAGCCACCACAGGGTTGGAACTGAAGCTTTCTTT. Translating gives CASSHHRVGTEAFF.

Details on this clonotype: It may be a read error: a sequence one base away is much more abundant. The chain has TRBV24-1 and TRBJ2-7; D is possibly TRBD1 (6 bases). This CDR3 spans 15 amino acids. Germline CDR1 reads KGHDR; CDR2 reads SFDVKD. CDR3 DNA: TGTGCCACCGGTGATTGCCCGACAGGTTCCTACGAGCAGTACGTC. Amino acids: CATGDCPTGSYEQYV.

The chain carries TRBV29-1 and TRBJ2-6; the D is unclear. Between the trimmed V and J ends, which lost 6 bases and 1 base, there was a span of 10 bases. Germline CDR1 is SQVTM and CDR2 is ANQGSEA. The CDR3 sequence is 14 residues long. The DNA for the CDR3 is TGCAGCGTACCCCAAGGGTCTGGGGCCAACGTCCTGACTTTC. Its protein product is CSVPQGSGANVLTF. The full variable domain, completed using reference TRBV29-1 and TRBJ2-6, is SAVISQKPSRDICQRGTSLTIQCQVDSQVTMMFWYRQQPGQSLTLIATANQGSEATYESGFVIDKFPISRPNLTFSTLTVSNMSPEDSSIYLCSVPQGSGANVLTFGAGSRLTVL.

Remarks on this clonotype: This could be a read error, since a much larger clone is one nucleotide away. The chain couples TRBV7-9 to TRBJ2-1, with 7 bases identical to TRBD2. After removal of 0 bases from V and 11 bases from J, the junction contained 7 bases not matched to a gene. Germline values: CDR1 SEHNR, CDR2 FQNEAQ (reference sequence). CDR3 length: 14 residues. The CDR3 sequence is CASSLAGGDNQQFF. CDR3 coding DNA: TGTGCCAGCAGCTTAGCGGGAGGGGATAATCAGCAGTTCTTC.

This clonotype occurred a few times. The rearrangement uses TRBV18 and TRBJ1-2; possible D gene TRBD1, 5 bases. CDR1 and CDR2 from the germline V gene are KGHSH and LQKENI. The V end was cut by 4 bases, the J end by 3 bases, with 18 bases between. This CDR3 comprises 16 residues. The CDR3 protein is CASSLSAATGDYGYTF. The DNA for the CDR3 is TGTGCCAGCTCACTATCGGCAGCCACGGGGGACTATGGCTACACCTTC. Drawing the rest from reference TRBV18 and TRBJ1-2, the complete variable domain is NAGVMQNPRHLVRRRGQEARLRCSPMKGHSHVYWYRQLPEEGLKFMVYLQKENIIDESGMPKERFSAEFPKEGPSILRIQQVVRGDSAAYFCASSLSAATGDYGYTFGSGTRLTVV.

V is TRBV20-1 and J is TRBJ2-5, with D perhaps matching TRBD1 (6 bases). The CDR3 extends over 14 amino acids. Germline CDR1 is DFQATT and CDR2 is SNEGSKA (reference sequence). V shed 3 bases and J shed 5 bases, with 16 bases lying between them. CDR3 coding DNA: TGCAGTGCTAGCCTAGGGGCACAGGGTGAGACCCAGTACTTC. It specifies CSASLGAQGETQYF.

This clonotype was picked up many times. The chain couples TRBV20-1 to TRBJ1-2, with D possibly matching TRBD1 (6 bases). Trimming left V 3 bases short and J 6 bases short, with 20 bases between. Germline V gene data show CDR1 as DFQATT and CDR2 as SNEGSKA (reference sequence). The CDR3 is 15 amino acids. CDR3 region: CSASERTTGLHGYTF. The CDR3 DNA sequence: TGCAGTGCTAGCGAGAGAACAACAGGGTTACATGGCTACACCTTC.

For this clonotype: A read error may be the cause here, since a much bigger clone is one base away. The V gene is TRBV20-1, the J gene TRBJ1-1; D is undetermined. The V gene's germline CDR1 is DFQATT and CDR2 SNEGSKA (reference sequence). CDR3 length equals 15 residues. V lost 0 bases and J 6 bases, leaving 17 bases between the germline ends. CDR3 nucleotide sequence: TGCAGTGCTAGAGATATAAGCGGGCAGCCGCCTGAAGCTTTCTTT. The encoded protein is CSARDISGQPPEAFF.

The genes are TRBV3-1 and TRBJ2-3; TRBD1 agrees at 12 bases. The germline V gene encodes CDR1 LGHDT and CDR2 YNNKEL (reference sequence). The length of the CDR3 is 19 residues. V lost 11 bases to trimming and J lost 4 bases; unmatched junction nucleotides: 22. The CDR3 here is CAFSFFLPGQGARADTQYF. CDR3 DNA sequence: TGTGCCTTCAGTTTCTTTCTACCGGGACAGGGGGCGAGGGCAGATACGCAGTATTTT.

CDR3: CSGQGQGFKTGKGNTEAFF. The CDR3 DNA reads as TGCAGTGGCCAAGGACAGGGGTTTAAAACCGGGAAAGGGAACACTGAAGCTTTCTTT. This chain connects TRBV20-1 to TRBJ1-1; 9 nucleotides align to TRBD1. J was trimmed by 1 base and V by 7 bases; bases with no gene match: 22. The CDR3 runs to 19 residues. Germline CDR1 DFQATT, CDR2 SNEGSKA (reference sequence).

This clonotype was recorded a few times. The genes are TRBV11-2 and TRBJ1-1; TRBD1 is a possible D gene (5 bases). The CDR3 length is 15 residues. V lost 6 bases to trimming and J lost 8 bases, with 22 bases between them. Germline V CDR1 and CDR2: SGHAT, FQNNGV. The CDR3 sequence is CASRPQGKVPAEAFF. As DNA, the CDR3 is TGTGCCAGCAGACCTCAGGGAAAGGTCCCCGCGGAAGCTTTCTTT.

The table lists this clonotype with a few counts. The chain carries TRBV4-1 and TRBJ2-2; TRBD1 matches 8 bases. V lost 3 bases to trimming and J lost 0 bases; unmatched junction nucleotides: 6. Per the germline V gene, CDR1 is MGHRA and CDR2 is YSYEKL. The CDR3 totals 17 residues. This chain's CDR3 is CASSQRTGNANTGELFF. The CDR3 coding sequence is TGCGCCAGCAGCCAGAGGACAGGGAACGCGAACACCGGGGAGCTGTTTTTT.

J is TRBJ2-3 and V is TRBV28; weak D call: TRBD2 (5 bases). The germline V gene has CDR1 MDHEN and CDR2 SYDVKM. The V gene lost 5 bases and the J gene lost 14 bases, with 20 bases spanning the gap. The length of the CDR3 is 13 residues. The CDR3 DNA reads TGTGCCAGCAGTCGCCCTAGTAGGCCAGGAGGGTATTTT. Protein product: CASSRPSRPGGYF.

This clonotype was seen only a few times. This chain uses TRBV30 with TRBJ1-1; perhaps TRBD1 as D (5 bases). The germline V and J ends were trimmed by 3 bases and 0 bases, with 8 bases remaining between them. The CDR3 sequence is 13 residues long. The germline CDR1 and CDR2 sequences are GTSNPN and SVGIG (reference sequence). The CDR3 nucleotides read TGTGCCTGGAGACGGGGGATGAACACTGAAGCTTTCTTT. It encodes CAWRRGMNTEAFF.

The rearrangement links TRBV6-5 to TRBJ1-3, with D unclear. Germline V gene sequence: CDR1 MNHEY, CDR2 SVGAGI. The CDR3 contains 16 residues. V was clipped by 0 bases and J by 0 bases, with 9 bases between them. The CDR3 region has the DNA TGTGCCAGCAGTTACTCGATTCGGAGCTCTGGAAACACCATATATTTT. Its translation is CASSYSIRSSGNTIYF.